This T cell receptor beta chain was recorded in a study of shared clonotypes between healthy human individuals. Naivety among CD8 cells was defined by CD45RO negativity and positive CCR7 selection, thereby excluding terminally differentiated effector memory CD45RA+ cells. Using immunoSEQ multiplex PCR, the repertoire was profiled, and TCRdb retains in-frame clones only, with some absent. Altogether around 1.9 million clones are present, 93% being singletons, with the ten largest covering around 1.7%. Between the trimmed V and J ends, which lost 4 bases and 0 bases, there was a span of 13 bases. Germline CDR1 reads WNHNN; CDR2 reads SYGVQD (reference sequence). This CDR3 has 16 amino acids.

The specimen sequenced was naive CD8+ T cells from PBMCs. The chain joins TRBV10-1 to TRBJ2-1; D not certain. This clonotype was sampled from a man aged 18 to 29 in good health. Some clones in this sample may be carry-over from other donors' samples. The CDR3 protein is CASSVLPFYSYNEQFF. The DNA for the CDR3 is TGCGCCAGCAGTGTCCTCCCATTTTACTCCTACAATGAGCAGTTCTTC.